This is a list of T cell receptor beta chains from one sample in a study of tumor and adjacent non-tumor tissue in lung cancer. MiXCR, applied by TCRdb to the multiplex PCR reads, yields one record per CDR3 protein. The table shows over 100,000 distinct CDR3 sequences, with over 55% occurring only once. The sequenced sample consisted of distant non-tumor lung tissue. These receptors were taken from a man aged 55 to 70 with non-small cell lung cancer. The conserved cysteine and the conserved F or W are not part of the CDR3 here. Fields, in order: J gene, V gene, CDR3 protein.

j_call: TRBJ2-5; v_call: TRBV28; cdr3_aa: VSSLDSQETQY
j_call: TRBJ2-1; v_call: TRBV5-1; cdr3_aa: ASSIGSGARNEQF
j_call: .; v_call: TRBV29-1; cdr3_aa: SVADTLNQLQY
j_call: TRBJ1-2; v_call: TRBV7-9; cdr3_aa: ASSQVRVGYT
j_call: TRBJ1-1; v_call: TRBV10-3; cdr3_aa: AISRDTNSEAF
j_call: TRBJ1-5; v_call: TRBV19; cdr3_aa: ASKYQGSGQPQH
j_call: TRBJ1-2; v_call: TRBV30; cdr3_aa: AWSKGQQKSYT
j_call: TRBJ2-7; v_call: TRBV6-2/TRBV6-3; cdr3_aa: ASSYSRGQASPYSYKQY
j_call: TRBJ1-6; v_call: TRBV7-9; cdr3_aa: ASSYGENSPLH
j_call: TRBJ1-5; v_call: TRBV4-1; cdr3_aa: ASSQDLGPSDQPQH
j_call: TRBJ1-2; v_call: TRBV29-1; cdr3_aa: SVVEDDLSHYGYI
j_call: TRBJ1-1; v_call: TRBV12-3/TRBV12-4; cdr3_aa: ASSLVLGRRTEAF
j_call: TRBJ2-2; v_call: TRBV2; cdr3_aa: ASTWSNTGELF
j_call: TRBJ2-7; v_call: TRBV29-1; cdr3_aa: ILGDPGNEQY
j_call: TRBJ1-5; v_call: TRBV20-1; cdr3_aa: SARVGGGNSNQPQH
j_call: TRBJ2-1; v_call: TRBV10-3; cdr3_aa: AISGRVAPYSEQF
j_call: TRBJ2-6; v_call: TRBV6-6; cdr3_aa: ASSYYYETLSGANVLT
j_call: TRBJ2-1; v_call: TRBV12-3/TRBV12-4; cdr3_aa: ASSSPKTSTNEQF
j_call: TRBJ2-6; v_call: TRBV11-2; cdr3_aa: ANRQQDSGANVLT
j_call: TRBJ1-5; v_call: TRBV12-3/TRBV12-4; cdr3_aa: ASSPDGAYQPQH
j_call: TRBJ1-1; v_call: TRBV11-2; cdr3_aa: AGSGRLNTEAF
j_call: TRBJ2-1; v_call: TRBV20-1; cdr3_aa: SARTGLIGSEQF
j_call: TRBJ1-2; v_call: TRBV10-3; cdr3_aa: AISANKKYGYT
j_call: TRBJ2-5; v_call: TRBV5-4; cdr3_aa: VSSEQKETQY
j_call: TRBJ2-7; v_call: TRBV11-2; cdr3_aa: ANNAGTRTYEQY
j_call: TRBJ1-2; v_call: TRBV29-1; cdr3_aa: SVESGHAYGYT
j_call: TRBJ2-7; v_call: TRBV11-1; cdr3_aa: ANSFPGSAYERY
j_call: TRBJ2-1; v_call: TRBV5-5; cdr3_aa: ASRRDLCNEQF
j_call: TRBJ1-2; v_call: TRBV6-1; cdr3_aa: ASSVGENGYT
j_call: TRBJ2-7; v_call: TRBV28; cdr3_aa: ASSLIQSKRGGY
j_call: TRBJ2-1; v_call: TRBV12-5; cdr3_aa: ASGFSYPF
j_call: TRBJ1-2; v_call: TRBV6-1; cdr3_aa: ANKEGLYGYT
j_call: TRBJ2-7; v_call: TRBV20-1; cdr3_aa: STRTSGGPSYEQY
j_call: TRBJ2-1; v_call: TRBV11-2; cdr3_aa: ASSTTSGRARSTYEQF
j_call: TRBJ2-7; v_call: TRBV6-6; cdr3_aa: ASSYQPSGALYEQY
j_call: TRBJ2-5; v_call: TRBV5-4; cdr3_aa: ASNLTRLVTQY
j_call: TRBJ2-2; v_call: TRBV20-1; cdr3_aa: SARDWTTNTEELF
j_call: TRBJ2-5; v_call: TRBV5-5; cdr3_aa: ASSLGLREETQY
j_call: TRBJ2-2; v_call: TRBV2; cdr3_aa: VSSERWVDTGELF
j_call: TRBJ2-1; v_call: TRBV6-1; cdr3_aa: ASSELSVGQSYNEQF
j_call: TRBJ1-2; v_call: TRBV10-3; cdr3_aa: AVSELRGANGYT
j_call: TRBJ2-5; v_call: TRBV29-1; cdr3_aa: SVEGGHGAQLGETQY